The TCR beta chain described here comes from a study of shared clonotypes between healthy human individuals. Study findings and constraints: Naive subsets tended to show greater estimated richness than memory subsets.

Produced via immunoSEQ multiplex PCR; TCRdb's table is partial and in-frame only. Here the sample spans about 2 million clones, 85% to 95% being singletons. Concerning this clone itself: The antigen remains undetermined.

Cells designated naive CD8 were CD45RO-negative and were positively selected for CCR7, with terminally differentiated effector memory CD45RA+ cells excluded. Looked up from germline, CDR1 is MNHEY and CDR2 is SMNVEV (reference sequence). Trimming cost V 4 bases and J 4 bases; bases outside gene matches: 9. The CDR3 contains 17 residues. Sequenced sample: naive CD8+ T cells sorted from blood. The receptor's source is a man aged 18 to 30 in good health. The V call is TRBV27, the J call TRBJ2-1, with TRBD2 matching over 11 bases. The CDR3 spells CASSYLSGTSGYNEQFF. The CDR3 DNA reads TGTGCCAGCAGTTACTTATCCGGGACTAGCGGTTACAATGAGCAGTTCTTC.